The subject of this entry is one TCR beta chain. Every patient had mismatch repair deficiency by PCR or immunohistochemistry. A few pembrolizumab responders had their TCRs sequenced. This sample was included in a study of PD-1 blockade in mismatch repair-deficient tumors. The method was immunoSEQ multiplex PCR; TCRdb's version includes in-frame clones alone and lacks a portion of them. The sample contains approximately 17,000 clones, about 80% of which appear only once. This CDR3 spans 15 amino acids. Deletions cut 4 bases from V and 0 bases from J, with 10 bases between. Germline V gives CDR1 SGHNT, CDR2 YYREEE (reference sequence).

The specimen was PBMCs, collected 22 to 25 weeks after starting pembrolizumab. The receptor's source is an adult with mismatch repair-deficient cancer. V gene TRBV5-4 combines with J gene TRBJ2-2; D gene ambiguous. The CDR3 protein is CASSPTWANTGELFF. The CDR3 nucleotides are TGTGCCAGCAGCCCGACATGGGCGAACACCGGGGAGCTGTTTTTT.